The 27 T cell receptor beta chains listed next were all sequenced from one sample in a study of CD8 T cells in Susac syndrome. Reverse transcription used roughly 0.45 to 1 ug RNA and random hexamers. TCRdb fed the immunoSEQ multiplex PCR reads into MiXCR, producing one record per CDR3 protein. This table has 400,000 or so distinct CDR3 sequences, 85% appearing once. Sequencing was done on a sample of CD8+ T cells from PBMCs. The receptors derive from a human donor with multiple sclerosis.

This clonotype was observed once. CDR3 DNA: TGTGCCTGTCGGGACAGGGGGCCCGGGGAGCTGTTTTTT. This gives the protein CACRDRGPGELFF. V is TRBV19 and J is TRBJ2-2; 12 bases map to TRBD1. Trimming at V came to 11 bases and at J to 6 bases, leaving 4 bases not matched to a gene. This CDR3 comprises 13 residues. Germline V gene lookup returns CDR1 LNHDA and CDR2 SQIVND (reference sequence).

The rearrangement links TRBV12-3 or TRBV12-4 to TRBJ2-2; D ambiguous. V was clipped by 6 bases and J by 6 bases, with 11 bases between them. CDR3 length equals 13 residues. The CDR3 DNA reads as TGTGCCAGCAGCTCCTCTGACGCCGGGGAGCTGTTTTTT. Encoded protein: CASSSSDAGELFF.

The chain couples TRBV11-2 to TRBJ1-1; TRBD1 matches at 8 bases. The CDR3 consists of 17 residues. CDR1 and CDR2 (germline): SGHAT, FQNNGV. The V and J ends lost 5 bases and 5 bases, in that order; junction bases with no gene match: 16. The CDR3 nucleotides are TGTGCCAGCAGCCAGCTGGGCAGGGGGCTTTGGGATACTGAAGCTTTCTTT. This encodes CASSQLGRGLWDTEAFF.

The chain joins TRBV9 to TRBJ1-2, with D possibly being TRBD1 (5 bases). The CDR3 is 15 residues long. Deletions cut 4 bases from V and 2 bases from J, with 15 bases between. Per germline, CDR1 SGDLS and CDR2 YYNGEE. In nucleotides, the CDR3 is TGTGCCAGCAGCTTAGACCCGGGGGTCAACTATGGCTACACCTTC. This encodes CASSLDPGVNYGYTF.

V usage is TRBV6-1 and J usage is TRBJ2-3; the D call may be TRBD1 or TRBD2 (5 bases each). The CDR3 runs 16 residues. V was trimmed by 0 bases and J by 4 bases, leaving 14 bases between them. Germline V CDR1 and CDR2: MNHNS, SASEGT. The CDR3 here is CASSEAAPGGSDTQYF. CDR3 DNA: TGTGCCAGCAGTGAAGCGGCTCCTGGGGGATCAGATACGCAGTATTTT.

This clonotype has just one count. The chain carries TRBV7-9 and TRBJ2-5, with TRBD1 matching over 7 bases. This CDR3 is 15 amino acids long. Unmatched junction bases numbered 4, after V lost 1 base and J lost 2 bases. Germline-derived CDR1 and CDR2 are SEHNR and FQNEAQ (reference sequence). CDR3 region: CASSLGNRGQETQYF. DNA for the CDR3: TGTGCCAGCAGCTTAGGCAACAGGGGACAAGAGACCCAGTACTTC.

The J gene is TRBJ2-7, the V gene TRBV4-1; the D is unclear. The CDR3 runs 14 residues. Germline V gene lookup returns CDR1 MGHRA and CDR2 YSYEKL. Trimming shortened V by 1 base and J by 5 bases, and 12 bases separated the two germline ends. The CDR3: CASSQVDISDEQYF. DNA of the CDR3: TGCGCCAGCAGCCAAGTCGACATTTCTGACGAGCAGTACTTC.

This clonotype was counted once. The chain is built from TRBV30 and TRBJ2-3; 11 bases align to TRBD2. V lost 4 bases, J lost 1 base, and 19 bases stayed unmatched. This CDR3 is 20 amino acids long. Germline V gene lookup returns CDR1 GTSNPN and CDR2 SVGIG (reference sequence). This chain's CDR3 is CAWTPTQLAGVILRTDTQYF. In DNA, the CDR3 is TGTGCCTGGACCCCCACGCAACTAGCGGGGGTAATCCTCCGCACAGATACGCAGTATTTT. Supplemented by reference TRBV30 and TRBJ2-3, the full variable domain reads SQTIHQWPATLVQPVGSPLSLECTVEGTSNPNLYWYRQAAGRGLQLLFYSVGIGQISSEVPQNLSASRPQDRQFILSSKKLLLSDSGFYLCAWTPTQLAGVILRTDTQYFGPGTRLTVL.

This clonotype occurred once. This chain joins TRBV5-1 and TRBJ1-2, with TRBD1 matching 9 bases. Germline CDR1 and CDR2: SGHRS and YFSETQ. CDR3 length: 21 amino acids. J gave up 4 bases and V 1 base, and 23 bases lay outside the gene matches. Written as DNA, the CDR3 is TGCGCCAGCAGCTTGCTTGGGACAGGGTTTTATATGAGGCCGAGGGTCTATGGCTACACCTTC. This sequence encodes CASSLLGTGFYMRPRVYGYTF. The full variable domain, completed using reference TRBV5-1 and TRBJ1-2, is KAGVTQTPRYLIKTRGQQVTLSCSPISGHRSVSWYQQTPGQGLQFLFEYFSETQRNKGNFPGRFSGRQFSNSRSEMNVSTLELGDSALYLCASSLLGTGFYMRPRVYGYTFGSGTRLTVV.

The genes are TRBV7-9 and TRBJ1-2, with 8 bases that match TRBD1. The V gene's germline CDR1 is SEHNR and CDR2 FQNEAQ (reference sequence). The CDR3 covers 12 residues. The V segment lost 8 bases and the J segment 6 bases; nucleotides outside the gene matches: 5. The CDR3 loop reads CASRAGGDGYTF. The CDR3 coding sequence is TGTGCCAGCCGCGCAGGGGGCGATGGCTACACCTTC.

The chain combines TRBV10-1 with TRBJ2-3; D possibly corresponds to TRBD1 (5 bases). CDR1 is WNHNN and CDR2 is SYGVQD in the germline V gene (reference sequence). With 3 bases removed from V and 0 bases from J, the gap between germline ends came to 13 bases. This CDR3 comprises 16 residues. CDR3 sequence: CASSDPGKSSTDTQYF. CDR3 nucleotide sequence: TGCGCCAGCAGTGACCCAGGGAAATCTAGCACAGATACGCAGTATTTT.

This rearrangement joins TRBV18 to TRBJ1-4, with D possibly being TRBD1 (5 bases). The CDR3 runs to 15 residues. Germline V gene data show CDR1 as KGHSH and CDR2 as LQKENI. V was cut by 6 bases and J by 0 bases, with 11 bases left in between. The CDR3, as DNA: TGTGCCAGCTCCCAAGGGGCACCAACTAATGAAAAACTGTTTTTT. It encodes CASSQGAPTNEKLFF.

V gene TRBV6-5 combines with J gene TRBJ2-2; the match to TRBD2 covers 7 bases. The V and J ends lost 4 bases and 2 bases, in that order; junction bases with no gene match: 4. Germline CDR1 and CDR2: MNHEY and SVGAGI. The CDR3 covers 15 residues. CDR3 sequence: CASSWEGPNTGELFF. CDR3 nucleotides: TGTGCCAGCAGTTGGGAGGGACCTAACACCGGGGAGCTGTTTTTT.

This rearrangement joins TRBV7-9 to TRBJ1-4; unclear D gene. Deletions cut 4 bases from V and 8 bases from J, with 14 bases between. Germline lookup yields CDR1 SEHNR and CDR2 FQNEAQ (reference sequence). The CDR3 is made up of 14 amino acids. CDR3 residues: CASSSRGAKEKLFF. The CDR3 region has the DNA TGTGCCAGCAGCTCCCGAGGAGCCAAGGAAAAACTGTTTTTT.

This sequence joins TRBV5-1 and TRBJ1-1; 8 nucleotides align to TRBD1. Germline CDR1 and CDR2: SGHRS and YFSETQ. Trimming cost V 1 base and J 6 bases; bases outside gene matches: 5. This CDR3 spans 14 amino acids. DNA of the CDR3: TGCGCCAGCAGCTTGTTCCCAGGGGGCCCTGAAGCTTTCTTT. This codes for CASSLFPGGPEAFF. The full variable domain, its missing parts supplied by reference TRBV5-1 and TRBJ1-1, is KAGVTQTPRYLIKTRGQQVTLSCSPISGHRSVSWYQQTPGQGLQFLFEYFSETQRNKGNFPGRFSGRQFSNSRSEMNVSTLELGDSALYLCASSLFPGGPEAFFGQGTRLTVV.

The chain couples TRBV9 to TRBJ2-3; D assignment may be TRBD1 or TRBD2 (6 bases each). Germline CDR1 SGDLS, CDR2 YYNGEE. This CDR3 is 18 amino acids long. V lost 7 bases and J 1 base, leaving 25 bases between the germline ends. The CDR3 here is CASSQEGQAIPGTDTQYF. CDR3 nucleotide sequence: TGTGCCAGCTCCCAGGAGGGACAAGCTATCCCAGGCACAGATACGCAGTATTTT.

This clonotype was observed once. The chain uses TRBV4-1 and TRBJ2-7; 10 bases are a match to TRBD2. The germline V gene has CDR1 MGHRA and CDR2 YSYEKL. The CDR3 is made up of 15 amino acids. V lost 1 base to trimming and J lost 6 bases; unmatched junction nucleotides: 6. CDR3: CASSQGTSGDSEQYF. The DNA of the CDR3 is TGCGCCAGCAGCCAAGGAACTAGCGGGGACTCCGAGCAGTACTTC.

V and J are TRBV6-5 and TRBJ2-7; D unclear. Trimming removed 2 bases at V and 1 base at J, with 9 bases between. Looked up from germline, CDR1 is MNHEY and CDR2 is SVGAGI. The CDR3 is 14 amino acids. CDR3 residues: CASSYRGQSYEQYF. In DNA, the CDR3 is TGTGCCAGCAGTTACCGAGGCCAGTCCTACGAGCAGTACTTC.

The CDR3 region is CASSEADKVYEQYF. As DNA, the CDR3 is TGTGCCAGCAGTGAAGCGGACAAGGTCTACGAGCAGTACTTC. The gene calls are TRBV25-1 and TRBJ2-7; possibly TRBD1 for D (5 bases). Germline V gene sequence: CDR1 MGHDK, CDR2 SYGVNS. The V and J ends lost 2 bases and 3 bases respectively, with 11 bases between them. This CDR3 is 14 amino acids long.

The chain uses TRBV5-5 and TRBJ1-5; 8 bases are shared with TRBD1. Germline CDR1 is SGHKS and CDR2 is YYEKEE (reference sequence). After removal of 1 base from V and 7 bases from J, the junction contained 10 bases not matched to a gene. CDR3 length: 16 amino acids. The CDR3 is CASSLFPGGDGQPQHF. Here the CDR3 DNA reads TGTGCCAGCAGCTTGTTTCCAGGGGGCGACGGACAGCCCCAGCATTTT.

The V gene is TRBV28, the J gene TRBJ2-2; the D is unclear. Trimming cost V 2 bases and J 0 bases, with 13 bases left between them. There are 17 residues in the CDR3. CDR1 and CDR2 from the germline V gene are MDHEN and SYDVKM. The CDR3 bases are TGTGCCAGCAGTTTAAATCCAGGCAGAGCGAACACCGGGGAGCTGTTTTTT. It codes for CASSLNPGRANTGELFF.

Worth noting for this clonotype: One end of the junction varies from germline; a read error may be responsible. The chain is built from TRBV12-3 or TRBV12-4 and TRBJ2-7, with 15 bases lining up with TRBD2. The CDR3 extends over 18 amino acids. CDR3 nucleotide sequence: TGTGCCAGCAGTTTCGGACTAGCGGGAGGGCCTGGCGCCTACGGGCAGTACTTC. It specifies CASSFGLAGGPGAYGQYF.

V usage is TRBV28 and J usage is TRBJ1-5; D ambiguous. The V and J ends lost 4 bases and 0 bases respectively, with 16 bases between them. The germline CDR1 and CDR2 sequences are MDHEN and SYDVKM. This CDR3 comprises 17 residues. The chain's CDR3 is CASSSPYLRDSNQPQHF. The CDR3, as DNA: TGTGCCAGCAGTTCTCCTTACCTCCGGGATAGCAATCAGCCCCAGCATTTT. Together with reference TRBV28 and TRBJ1-5, the CDR3 gives the full variable domain: DVKVTQSSRYLVKRTGEKVFLECVQDMDHENMFWYRQDPGLGLRLIYFSYDVKMKEKGDIPEGYSVSREKKERFSLILESASTNQTSMYLCASSSPYLRDSNQPQHFGDGTRLSIL.

The chain recombines TRBV3-1 with TRBJ2-7, with 10 bases identical to TRBD2. V shed 0 bases, J shed 11 bases, and the junction held 7 bases outside the gene matches. CDR3 length: 14 amino acids. Germline loops: CDR1 LGHDT, CDR2 YNNKEL (reference sequence). DNA for the CDR3: TGTGCCAGCAGCCAAGATAAACTAGCGGGGAGAAAGTACTTC. Its translation: CASSQDKLAGRKYF.

The V gene is TRBV12-5, the J gene TRBJ1-1; a possible D gene is TRBD1 (6 bases). This CDR3 has 18 amino acids. From germline, CDR1 is LGHNT and CDR2 FRNRAP. V gave up 4 bases and J gave up 1 base, with 22 bases separating them. The CDR3, as DNA: TGTGCTAGTGGTTCTGGTATGGGGGGCAGGGACAAGAACACTGAAGCTTTCTTT. Protein sequence: CASGSGMGGRDKNTEAFF.

The J gene is TRBJ2-7, the V gene TRBV6-5, with D perhaps matching TRBD1 or TRBD2 (5 bases each). This CDR3 comprises 13 residues. Germline CDR1 and CDR2: MNHEY and SVGAGI. The ends were cut back, 4 bases at V and 5 bases at J, with 12 bases in the middle. The CDR3 nucleotides read TGTGCCAGCAGTTGGGGGAGTTCGAACGAGCAGTACTTC. This sequence encodes CASSWGSSNEQYF.

V gene TRBV11-2 combines with J gene TRBJ1-4, with 10 bases fitting TRBD1. The CDR3 has 14 residues. In germline, CDR1 is SGHAT, CDR2 FQNNGV. V lost 1 base and J lost 7; bases outside the gene matches: 0. The CDR3 loop reads CASSLGQGAEKLFF. The CDR3 DNA is TGTGCCAGCAGCTTAGGACAGGGGGCTGAAAAACTGTTTTTT.